Listed below are T cell receptor beta chains from one sample, sequenced in a study of vaccination effects on CD4 cells after COVID-19. These receptors are not linked to any known antigen. Only in-frame clones appear in the TCRdb table, and some are missing; sequencing was by immunoSEQ multiplex PCR. This sample carries about 30,000 clones, 60% to 80% of them seen once, and the ten largest clones take about 9.8%. Here the sequenced sample was CD4+ T cells from PBMCs cultured without peptide, taken before COVID-19 vaccination. These receptors were obtained from a human donor who received a COVID-19 vaccine. Each CDR3 is given with its conserved first and last residue. Fields, in order: D gene, J gene, V gene, clone size, CDR3 protein, CDR3 DNA. A D gene is named only where the DNA matches it firmly. Some rows mark clone size as missing; the rest say once, few, many or name a class of expanded clone.

d_gene: NA; j_gene: TRBJ2-7; v_gene: TRBV6-5; abundance: NA; CDR3aa: CASSYSLPQSYEQYF; CDR3nt: TGTGCCAGCAGTTATTCCCTCCCGCAGTCCTACGAGCAGTACTTC
d_gene: NA; j_gene: TRBJ2-7; v_gene: TRBV3-1/TRBV3-2; abundance: few; CDR3aa: CASSPWAGAYEQYF; CDR3nt: TGTGCCAGCAGCCCTTGGGCAGGAGCCTACGAGCAGTACTTC
d_gene: NA; j_gene: TRBJ2-7; v_gene: TRBV27; abundance: NA; CDR3aa: CASSPVLSRNDEQYF; CDR3nt: TGTGCCAGCAGTCCCGTTTTATCGCGCAACGACGAGCAGTACTTC
d_gene: NA; j_gene: TRBJ2-6; v_gene: TRBV14; abundance: NA; CDR3aa: CASSPRGVRVSGSSGANVLTF; CDR3nt: TGTGCCAGCAGCCCAAGGGGCGTCAGGGTCTCCGGGAGCTCTGGGGCCAACGTCCTGACTTTC
d_gene: NA; j_gene: TRBJ1-5; v_gene: TRBV18; abundance: NA; CDR3aa: CASSPRGSNQPQHF; CDR3nt: TGTGCCAGCTCACCCAGGGGTAGCAATCAGCCCCAGCATTTT
d_gene: NA; j_gene: TRBJ1-1; v_gene: TRBV19; abundance: few; CDR3aa: CASSVTGNTEAFF; CDR3nt: TGTGCCAGTAGTGTCACAGGGAACACTGAAGCTTTCTTT
d_gene: TRBD1; j_gene: TRBJ2-7; v_gene: TRBV3-1/TRBV3-2; abundance: NA; CDR3aa: CASSQDATGVYEQYF; CDR3nt: TGTGCCAGCAGCCAAGACGCGACAGGGGTCTACGAGCAGTACTTC
d_gene: TRBD2; j_gene: TRBJ2-1; v_gene: TRBV10-3; abundance: once; CDR3aa: CAISESTSGGEQFF; CDR3nt: TGTGCCATCAGTGAGTCGACTAGCGGGGGGGAGCAGTTCTTC
d_gene: NA; j_gene: TRBJ2-1; v_gene: TRBV30; abundance: few; CDR3aa: CAWRRWDGTSNEQFF; CDR3nt: TGTGCCTGGAGGCGTTGGGACGGGACGTCCAATGAGCAGTTCTTC
d_gene: NA; j_gene: TRBJ1-5; v_gene: TRBV14; abundance: NA; CDR3aa: CASSQDGCGTSNQPQHF; CDR3nt: TGTGCCAGCAGCCAAGATGGGTGTGGGACCTCAAATCAGCCCCAGCATTTT
d_gene: TRBD2; j_gene: TRBJ2-2; v_gene: TRBV6-6; abundance: NA; CDR3aa: CASNNGRTGELFF; CDR3nt: TGTGCCAGCAATAACGGGAGGACCGGGGAGCTGTTTTTT
d_gene: NA; j_gene: TRBJ1-4; v_gene: TRBV5-1; abundance: NA; CDR3aa: CASSLGSFKFEKLFF; CDR3nt: TGCGCCAGCAGCTTGGGGTCCTTCAAGTTTGAAAAACTGTTTTTT
d_gene: NA; j_gene: TRBJ2-1; v_gene: TRBV27; abundance: NA; CDR3aa: CASSRGIGVSSSYNEQFF; CDR3nt: TGTGCCAGCAGTAGAGGGATAGGGGTTTCTAGCTCCTACAATGAGCAGTTCTTC
d_gene: TRBD1; j_gene: TRBJ1-2; v_gene: TRBV30; abundance: few; CDR3aa: CAWSVLAGGQFNYGYTF; CDR3nt: TGTGCCTGGAGTGTACTGGCAGGGGGACAGTTTAACTATGGCTACACCTTC
d_gene: NA; j_gene: TRBJ2-7; v_gene: TRBV7-8; abundance: NA; CDR3aa: CASSLGARVDEQYF; CDR3nt: TGTGCCAGCAGCTTAGGGGCTAGGGTCGACGAGCAGTACTTC
d_gene: NA; j_gene: TRBJ2-3; v_gene: TRBV5-1; abundance: few; CDR3aa: CASTTRGPGTDTQYF; CDR3nt: TGCGCCAGCACAACGCGGGGGCCAGGCACAGATACGCAGTATTTT
d_gene: TRBD1; j_gene: TRBJ2-1; v_gene: TRBV18; abundance: NA; CDR3aa: CASSPGTGRPGEQFF; CDR3nt: TGTGCCAGCTCACCCGGGACAGGGCGCCCCGGTGAGCAGTTCTTC
d_gene: NA; j_gene: TRBJ1-5; v_gene: TRBV12-3/TRBV12-4; abundance: NA; CDR3aa: CASRGSGNQPQHF; CDR3nt: TGTGCCAGCAGGGGGAGCGGCAATCAGCCCCAGCATTTT
d_gene: NA; j_gene: TRBJ1-5; v_gene: TRBV10-3; abundance: once; CDR3aa: CAISESAGNSNQPQHF; CDR3nt: TGTGCCATCAGTGAATCGGCAGGCAATAGCAATCAGCCCCAGCATTTT
d_gene: NA; j_gene: TRBJ2-7; v_gene: TRBV10-3; abundance: few; CDR3aa: CAISGRDISYEQYF; CDR3nt: TGTGCCATCAGTGGCCGGGACATCTCCTACGAGCAGTACTTC
d_gene: TRBD1; j_gene: TRBJ1-4; v_gene: TRBV30; abundance: NA; CDR3aa: CALIRDSGNEKLFF; CDR3nt: TGTGCCTTGATCCGGGACAGCGGCAATGAAAAACTGTTTTTT
d_gene: TRBD2; j_gene: TRBJ2-3; v_gene: TRBV2; abundance: NA; CDR3aa: CASSLESGLAGPSTDTQYF; CDR3nt: TGTGCCAGCAGTCTGGAATCGGGACTAGCGGGGCCTAGCACAGATACGCAGTATTTT
d_gene: TRBD1; j_gene: TRBJ1-2; v_gene: TRBV6-1; abundance: NA; CDR3aa: CASSEGTGPNLYGYTF; CDR3nt: TGTGCCAGCAGTGAAGGGACAGGGCCAAATCTCTATGGCTACACCTTC
d_gene: NA; j_gene: TRBJ2-7; v_gene: TRBV4-1; abundance: NA; CDR3aa: CASSQDLGRQASYEQYF; CDR3nt: TGCGCCAGCAGCCAAGATTTGGGCCGACAAGCCTCCTACGAGCAGTACTTC
d_gene: NA; j_gene: TRBJ1-1; v_gene: TRBV7-9; abundance: NA; CDR3aa: CASSLARSRAVNTEAFF; CDR3nt: TGTGCCAGCAGCTTAGCGCGGAGTAGAGCAGTAAACACTGAAGCTTTCTTT
d_gene: NA; j_gene: TRBJ2-2; v_gene: TRBV3-1/TRBV3-2; abundance: NA; CDR3aa: CASSQEGRTGELFF; CDR3nt: TGTGCCAGCAGCCAAGAAGGCAGAACCGGGGAGCTGTTTTTT
d_gene: TRBD2; j_gene: TRBJ2-5; v_gene: TRBV30; abundance: NA; CDR3aa: CAWNSAGTKYF; CDR3nt: TGTGCCTGGAACTCCGCCGGGACTAAATACTTC
d_gene: TRBD1; j_gene: TRBJ2-1; v_gene: TRBV11-1; abundance: once; CDR3aa: CASSFKGQTYNEQFF; CDR3nt: TGTGCCAGCAGCTTTAAGGGACAGACCTACAATGAGCAGTTCTTC
d_gene: TRBD1; j_gene: TRBJ1-2; v_gene: TRBV5-1; abundance: few; CDR3aa: CASSLEGQRYGYTF; CDR3nt: TGCGCCAGCAGCTTGGAGGGACAGAGGTATGGCTACACCTTC
d_gene: TRBD2; j_gene: TRBJ2-1; v_gene: TRBV18; abundance: NA; CDR3aa: CASSPLAGNNEQFF; CDR3nt: TGTGCCAGCTCACCCCTAGCGGGGAACAATGAGCAGTTCTTC
d_gene: TRBD2; j_gene: TRBJ2-5; v_gene: TRBV19; abundance: NA; CDR3aa: CASSPLGWEGQLETQYF; CDR3nt: TGTGCCAGTAGTCCCCTGGGTTGGGAGGGCCAGTTGGAGACCCAGTACTTC
d_gene: NA; j_gene: TRBJ2-7; v_gene: TRBV3-1/TRBV3-2; abundance: NA; CDR3aa: CASSQVQKGEQYF; CDR3nt: TGTGCCAGCAGCCAAGTCCAAAAAGGCGAGCAGTACTTC
d_gene: NA; j_gene: TRBJ1-1; v_gene: TRBV5-1; abundance: NA; CDR3aa: CASSPGSNTEAFF; CDR3nt: TGCGCCAGCAGCCCGGGTTCGAACACTGAAGCTTTCTTT
d_gene: TRBD1; j_gene: TRBJ1-2; v_gene: TRBV7-8; abundance: NA; CDR3aa: CASSFTLGGQGASYGYTF; CDR3nt: TGTGCCAGCAGCTTTACCCTCGGCGGGCAGGGGGCATCCTATGGCTACACCTTC
d_gene: NA; j_gene: TRBJ2-7; v_gene: TRBV29-1; abundance: NA; CDR3aa: CSARDTLRAYEQYF; CDR3nt: TGCAGCGCAAGGGACACTTTGCGGGCCTACGAGCAGTACTTC
d_gene: TRBD1; j_gene: TRBJ1-4; v_gene: TRBV5-1; abundance: NA; CDR3aa: CASKSGQGAVTNEKLFF; CDR3nt: TGCGCCAGCAAGAGTGGACAGGGGGCGGTCACTAATGAAAAACTGTTTTTT
d_gene: NA; j_gene: TRBJ2-1; v_gene: TRBV29-1; abundance: once; CDR3aa: CSVTPRGAGYNEQFF; CDR3nt: TGCAGCGTTACGCCCCGGGGGGCGGGATACAATGAGCAGTTCTTC
d_gene: TRBD2; j_gene: TRBJ2-4; v_gene: TRBV15; abundance: NA; CDR3aa: CATSRMTSAQRNIQYF; CDR3nt: TGTGCCACCAGCAGGATGACTAGCGCACAGCGAAACATTCAGTACTTC
d_gene: NA; j_gene: TRBJ2-5; v_gene: TRBV12-1; abundance: NA; CDR3aa: CASSFTVGLAGETQYF; CDR3nt: TGTGCCAGCAGCTTCACCGTGGGACTAGCGGGAGAGACCCAGTACTTC
d_gene: NA; j_gene: TRBJ1-1; v_gene: TRBV29-1; abundance: once; CDR3aa: CSVLEPGRISEAFF; CDR3nt: TGCAGCGTTCTAGAGCCGGGGAGGATCAGTGAAGCTTTCTTT
d_gene: TRBD1; j_gene: TRBJ1-4; v_gene: TRBV5-1; abundance: NA; CDR3aa: CASSLGTGGEKLFF; CDR3nt: TGCGCCAGCAGCTTGGGGACAGGGGGTGAAAAACTGTTTTTT
d_gene: NA; j_gene: TRBJ1-2; v_gene: TRBV3-1/TRBV3-2; abundance: NA; CDR3aa: CASRHSTNRGGYGYTF; CDR3nt: TGTGCCAGCAGACACTCTACGAATAGGGGGGGATATGGCTACACCTTC
d_gene: NA; j_gene: TRBJ2-3; v_gene: TRBV5-8; abundance: once; CDR3aa: CASSLGFGVGYF; CDR3nt: TGTGCCAGCAGCTTGGGTTTTGGTGTCGGATATTTT
d_gene: TRBD2; j_gene: TRBJ2-3; v_gene: TRBV6-5; abundance: NA; CDR3aa: CASTSGKVSTDTQYF; CDR3nt: TGTGCCAGCACAAGCGGGAAGGTTAGCACAGATACGCAGTATTTT
d_gene: NA; j_gene: TRBJ1-1; v_gene: TRBV3-1/TRBV3-2; abundance: NA; CDR3aa: CASSPSGVEAFF; CDR3nt: TGTGCCAGCAGCCCCTCCGGGGTTGAAGCTTTCTTT
d_gene: TRBD2; j_gene: TRBJ2-7; v_gene: TRBV28; abundance: NA; CDR3aa: CASRTSGSYEQYF; CDR3nt: TGTGCCAGCAGGACTAGCGGCTCCTACGAGCAGTACTTC
d_gene: NA; j_gene: TRBJ2-7; v_gene: TRBV6-5; abundance: NA; CDR3aa: CASNLGGSSYEQYF; CDR3nt: TGTGCCAGCAACTTGGGGGGAAGCTCCTACGAGCAGTACTTC
d_gene: TRBD1; j_gene: TRBJ1-2; v_gene: TRBV5-1; abundance: few; CDR3aa: CASSVGQGLEGYTF; CDR3nt: TGCGCCAGCAGCGTAGGACAGGGGCTGGAAGGCTACACCTTC
d_gene: NA; j_gene: TRBJ2-5; v_gene: TRBV5-1; abundance: NA; CDR3aa: CASSLGALPGEETQYF; CDR3nt: TGCGCCAGCAGCTTGGGGGCCCTCCCTGGGGAAGAGACCCAGTACTTC
d_gene: NA; j_gene: TRBJ1-2; v_gene: TRBV5-4; abundance: few; CDR3aa: CASSQTANYGYTF; CDR3nt: TGTGCCAGCAGCCAAACAGCAAACTATGGCTACACCTTC
d_gene: TRBD2; j_gene: TRBJ2-1; v_gene: TRBV27; abundance: NA; CDR3aa: CASSSWTSSYNEQFF; CDR3nt: TGTGCCAGCAGTTCCTGGACTAGCTCCTACAATGAGCAGTTCTTC
d_gene: NA; j_gene: TRBJ1-5; v_gene: TRBV27; abundance: few; CDR3aa: CASRPTGIRNQPQHF; CDR3nt: TGTGCCAGCAGGCCTACAGGGATCCGGAATCAGCCCCAGCATTTT
d_gene: TRBD2; j_gene: TRBJ2-2; v_gene: TRBV23-1; abundance: NA; CDR3aa: CASSQRGLAGSNTGELFF; CDR3nt: TGCGCCAGCAGTCAAAGGGGACTAGCGGGTTCGAACACCGGGGAGCTGTTTTTT
d_gene: TRBD2; j_gene: TRBJ2-5; v_gene: TRBV11-2; abundance: NA; CDR3aa: CASSLGSAGGPETQYF; CDR3nt: TGTGCCAGCAGCTTAGGGTCAGCGGGGGGGCCGGAGACCCAGTACTTC
d_gene: NA; j_gene: TRBJ2-6; v_gene: TRBV6-2/TRBV6-3; abundance: NA; CDR3aa: CASSRAGRANSGANVLTF; CDR3nt: TGTGCCAGCAGCCGCGCTGGCAGGGCGAACTCTGGGGCCAACGTCCTGACTTTC
d_gene: NA; j_gene: TRBJ2-1; v_gene: TRBV24-1; abundance: NA; CDR3aa: CATATSQGGNEQFF; CDR3nt: TGTGCCACCGCTACTTCCCAGGGGGGCAATGAGCAGTTCTTC
d_gene: NA; j_gene: TRBJ1-2; v_gene: TRBV4-2; abundance: few; CDR3aa: CASSQGFETSLHGYTF; CDR3nt: TGTGCCAGCAGCCAAGGCTTCGAAACATCATTGCATGGCTACACCTTC
d_gene: NA; j_gene: TRBJ1-2; v_gene: TRBV10-1; abundance: few; CDR3aa: CASSETSRGRIYGYTF; CDR3nt: TGCGCCAGCAGTGAGACAAGTAGGGGACGGATCTATGGCTACACCTTC